A single TCR beta chain is shown here with its context. What it binds is not known. The method was immunoSEQ multiplex PCR; TCRdb's version includes in-frame clones alone and lacks a portion of them. There are some 2 million clones in the sample; approximately 95% occur only once, and 1.2% lies in the top ten. Naive CD8 cells, CD45RO-negative and positively selected for CCR7, excluded terminally differentiated effector memory CD45RA+ cells. The data were obtained in a study of shared clonotypes between healthy human individuals. Study at large: Researchers drew samples from a couple of women and three men aged 18 to 49. Each donor's CD4 naive and CD4 memory cells filled three plates apiece, CD8 naive two, and CD8 memory one. The study, taken as a whole, reports: Rarefaction indicated that sorted-subset sequencing remained incomplete although depth was large. Naive CD4 clonotypes overlapped across several donors at about 5%.

CDR3 length equals 18 residues. CDR1 SNHLY and CDR2 FYNNEI come from the germline V gene. Germline trimming cut 11 bases from V and 5 bases from J; bases unmatched to any gene: 23. This TCR was recovered from a man aged 18 to 30 in good health. Sequencing was performed on naive CD8+ T cells sorted from blood. The V call is TRBV2, the J call TRBJ2-2; 7 nucleotides align to TRBD2. The CDR3, as DNA: TGTGCCGGGTCTACCCTTTCCTTTGCGGGAGAGGTAACCGGGGAGCTGTTTTTT. It is translated as CAGSTLSFAGEVTGELFF.